This is a list of T cell receptor beta chains from one sample in a study of response to subunit inactivated influenza vaccine. TCRdb itself ran the RT-PCR reads through MiXCR, one entry per CDR3 protein. The data contain 650,000 to 850,000 distinct CDR3 sequences, approximately 15% of them singletons. The specimen was PBMCs from blood, collected around 15 days before vaccination. Every receptor here comes from a middle-aged man who received an inactivated influenza vaccine. Both conserved end residues are part of each CDR3. The order of the fields is V gene, J gene, D gene, clone size, CDR3 DNA, CDR3 protein. D genes are given only for firm matches. Clone size appears in some rows only: once, few, many, or a class for an expanded clone.

v_call: TRBV7-3
j_call: TRBJ2-3
d_call: .
clone_size: .
cdr3_nt: TGTGCCAGCAGCTTTAGGGGCGAGGGGGCAGATACGCAGTATTTT
cdr3_aa: CASSFRGEGADTQYF

v_call: TRBV28
j_call: TRBJ2-7
d_call: TRBD1
clone_size: few
cdr3_nt: TGTGCCAGCAGCCTTAACGAAGGACAGGGGGGAAGTTACGAGCAGTACTTC
cdr3_aa: CASSLNEGQGGSYEQYF

v_call: TRBV6-1
j_call: TRBJ2-1
d_call: TRBD2
clone_size: few
cdr3_nt: TGTGCCAGCAGTGAAGTGACTAGCGGCATTTACAATGAGCAGTTCTTC
cdr3_aa: CASSEVTSGIYNEQFF

v_call: TRBV5-5
j_call: TRBJ2-2
d_call: .
clone_size: .
cdr3_nt: TGTGCCAGCAGCTTGGTTGCGGGGCGGAACACCGGGGAGCTGTTTTTT
cdr3_aa: CASSLVAGRNTGELFF

v_call: TRBV20-1
j_call: TRBJ2-5
d_call: .
clone_size: few
cdr3_nt: TGCAGTGCTGGTAGCGGCTCGCGGGAGACCCAGTACTTC
cdr3_aa: CSAGSGSRETQYF

v_call: TRBV28
j_call: TRBJ2-7
d_call: TRBD1
clone_size: few
cdr3_nt: TGTGCCAGCAGTTTATCCGGACAGGTATCCTACGAGCAGTACTTC
cdr3_aa: CASSLSGQVSYEQYF

v_call: TRBV2
j_call: TRBJ2-7
d_call: .
clone_size: .
cdr3_nt: TGTGCCAGCAGGCGGAACTCCTACGAGCAGTACTTC
cdr3_aa: CASRRNSYEQYF

v_call: TRBV10-3
j_call: TRBJ1-6
d_call: .
clone_size: .
cdr3_nt: TGTGCCATCAGTGAGTCGATAACACAGGATAATTCACCCCTCCACTTT
cdr3_aa: CAISESITQDNSPLHF

v_call: TRBV20-1
j_call: TRBJ2-1
d_call: TRBD2
clone_size: few
cdr3_nt: TGCAGTGCTAGCGGTAGCGGGAGACTCAATGAGCAGTTCTTC
cdr3_aa: CSASGSGRLNEQFF

v_call: TRBV10-3
j_call: TRBJ2-7
d_call: .
clone_size: .
cdr3_nt: TGTGCCATCAGTGCCACAGCGAACTACGAGCAGTACTTC
cdr3_aa: CAISATANYEQYF

v_call: TRBV2
j_call: TRBJ2-5
d_call: TRBD2
clone_size: .
cdr3_nt: TGTGCCAGCAGTAGTACTAGCGGGGGGTTATATGGAGAGACCCAGTACTTC
cdr3_aa: CASSSTSGGLYGETQYF

v_call: TRBV2
j_call: TRBJ2-5
d_call: .
clone_size: few
cdr3_nt: TGTGCCAGCAGGTCCGGGCCCAGGATGGCCCAGTACTTC
cdr3_aa: CASRSGPRMAQYF

v_call: TRBV27
j_call: TRBJ2-1
d_call: .
clone_size: few
cdr3_nt: TGTGCCAGCAGTGATGAATGGACAGCTAACTACTACAATGAGCAGTTCTTC
cdr3_aa: CASSDEWTANYYNEQFF

v_call: TRBV12-3/TRBV12-4
j_call: TRBJ2-5
d_call: .
clone_size: few
cdr3_nt: TGTGCCAGCAGTAACTCCCGGGACCCGTACTTC
cdr3_aa: CASSNSRDPYF

v_call: TRBV4-3
j_call: TRBJ2-7
d_call: .
clone_size: few
cdr3_nt: TGCGCCAGCAGCCAAGATCCCCTCTCCTACGAGCAGTACTTC
cdr3_aa: CASSQDPLSYEQYF

v_call: TRBV5-1
j_call: TRBJ1-1
d_call: .
clone_size: many
cdr3_nt: TGCGCCAGTCGTTTGGACGGGTTGAACACTGAAGCTTTCTTT
cdr3_aa: CASRLDGLNTEAFF

v_call: TRBV20-1
j_call: TRBJ2-7
d_call: .
clone_size: .
cdr3_nt: TGCAGTGCTAGACCCGGGACAACGGCTGGGTACGAGCAGTACTTC
cdr3_aa: CSARPGTTAGYEQYF

v_call: TRBV9
j_call: TRBJ2-1
d_call: .
clone_size: few
cdr3_nt: TGTGCCAGCAGCCCTACGAGCTCTTCCTACAATGAGCAGTTCTTC
cdr3_aa: CASSPTSSSYNEQFF

v_call: TRBV6-2/TRBV6-3
j_call: TRBJ2-7
d_call: .
clone_size: .
cdr3_nt: TGTGCCAGCAGTTACAACTGGGCGGGTTCCACCTACGAGCAGTACTTC
cdr3_aa: CASSYNWAGSTYEQYF

v_call: TRBV19
j_call: TRBJ2-1
d_call: .
clone_size: .
cdr3_nt: TGTGCCACAGGGAATCGCAATGAGCAGTTCTTC
cdr3_aa: CATGNRNEQFF

v_call: TRBV10-3
j_call: TRBJ2-1
d_call: .
clone_size: few
cdr3_nt: TGTGCCATCAGTGACATTGACAGAACCAATGAGCAGTTCTTC
cdr3_aa: CAISDIDRTNEQFF

v_call: TRBV19
j_call: TRBJ2-7
d_call: .
clone_size: .
cdr3_nt: TGTGCCAGTAGCAGACACGTCTACGAGCAGTACTTC
cdr3_aa: CASSRHVYEQYF

v_call: TRBV11-2
j_call: TRBJ2-2
d_call: .
clone_size: many
cdr3_nt: TGTGCCAGCAGCTTGTCGGGGGTCGGCACCGGGGAGCTGTTTTTT
cdr3_aa: CASSLSGVGTGELFF

v_call: TRBV27
j_call: TRBJ1-1
d_call: .
clone_size: many
cdr3_nt: TGTGCCAGCAGCCTGTTCGGCCTGAACACTGAAGCTTTCTTT
cdr3_aa: CASSLFGLNTEAFF

v_call: TRBV6-2/TRBV6-3
j_call: TRBJ2-1
d_call: .
clone_size: .
cdr3_nt: TGTGCCAGCAGCAGACCTCAGGGTTACAATGAGCAGTTCTTC
cdr3_aa: CASSRPQGYNEQFF

v_call: TRBV6-2/TRBV6-3
j_call: TRBJ1-5
d_call: TRBD1
clone_size: few
cdr3_nt: TGTGCCAGCAGTTACGCCAGACGGACAGGGGGAGGCAATCAGCCCCAGCATTTT
cdr3_aa: CASSYARRTGGGNQPQHF

v_call: TRBV20-1
j_call: TRBJ1-6
d_call: .
clone_size: .
cdr3_nt: TGCAGTGCTTCGCCCCCCGGGCGGCCCTATAATTCACCCCTCCACTTT
cdr3_aa: CSASPPGRPYNSPLHF

v_call: TRBV4-2
j_call: TRBJ2-1
d_call: .
clone_size: .
cdr3_nt: TGTGCCAGCAGCCAGACCTCTCACAGTTCAGTGACCTCCTACAATGAGCAGTTCTTC
cdr3_aa: CASSQTSHSSVTSYNEQFF

v_call: TRBV7-2
j_call: TRBJ2-5
d_call: TRBD2
clone_size: .
cdr3_nt: TGTGCCAGCAGCAAAGCTAGCGGGAGGGCAGAGACCCAGTACTTC
cdr3_aa: CASSKASGRAETQYF

v_call: TRBV19
j_call: TRBJ2-1
d_call: TRBD2
clone_size: .
cdr3_nt: TGTGCCACCCAGGATGGGGCTAGCGGGAGGTCCTACAATGAGCAGTTCTTC
cdr3_aa: CATQDGASGRSYNEQFF

v_call: TRBV7-3
j_call: TRBJ2-1
d_call: TRBD2
clone_size: few
cdr3_nt: TGTGCCAGCAGCTTAGGCCCTACTAGCGGGAGACCGAATGAGCAGTTCTTC
cdr3_aa: CASSLGPTSGRPNEQFF

v_call: TRBV29-1
j_call: TRBJ2-3
d_call: TRBD2
clone_size: .
cdr3_nt: TGCAGCGGCGGGGGGCTGAGGACAGATACGCAGTATTTT
cdr3_aa: CSGGGLRTDTQYF

v_call: TRBV9
j_call: TRBJ2-3
d_call: TRBD1
clone_size: few
cdr3_nt: TGTGCCAGCAGCGGTGGGACAGGGGGCGTTGATACGCAGTATTTT
cdr3_aa: CASSGGTGGVDTQYF

v_call: TRBV14
j_call: TRBJ2-7
d_call: .
clone_size: many
cdr3_nt: TGTGCCAGCAGCCTGACGGGGGCAGGATACGAGCAGTACTTC
cdr3_aa: CASSLTGAGYEQYF

v_call: TRBV20-1
j_call: TRBJ2-5
d_call: TRBD2
clone_size: many
cdr3_nt: TGCAGTGCTAGTCTAGCGGGGAATGAAGAGACCCAGTACTTC
cdr3_aa: CSASLAGNEETQYF

v_call: TRBV12-3/TRBV12-4
j_call: TRBJ1-6
d_call: .
clone_size: few
cdr3_nt: TGTGCCAGCAGTTTGTGGGCTGTTAATAATTCACCCCTCCACTTT
cdr3_aa: CASSLWAVNNSPLHF

v_call: TRBV5-1
j_call: TRBJ2-7
d_call: .
clone_size: few
cdr3_nt: TGCGCCAGCAGCTTGGGGTTAGACAACTACGAGCAGTACTTC
cdr3_aa: CASSLGLDNYEQYF

v_call: TRBV6-5
j_call: TRBJ2-7
d_call: .
clone_size: few
cdr3_nt: TGTGCCAGCAGTTATGTTGGGGACCACTCCTACGAGCAGTACTTC
cdr3_aa: CASSYVGDHSYEQYF

v_call: TRBV6-2/TRBV6-3
j_call: TRBJ1-5
d_call: .
clone_size: .
cdr3_nt: TGTGCCAGCAGCGACAGTAGCAATCAGCCCCAGCATTTT
cdr3_aa: CASSDSSNQPQHF

v_call: TRBV20-1
j_call: TRBJ1-2
d_call: .
clone_size: .
cdr3_nt: TGCAGTGCTTTACGTCGTAGGGGAGGCTACACCTTC
cdr3_aa: CSALRRRGGYTF

v_call: TRBV12-3/TRBV12-4
j_call: TRBJ2-7
d_call: TRBD1
clone_size: few
cdr3_nt: TGTGCCAGCAGTTTAAGGGCAGGGGGTGGCTACGAGCAGTACTTC
cdr3_aa: CASSLRAGGGYEQYF

v_call: TRBV12-3/TRBV12-4
j_call: TRBJ2-5
d_call: TRBD1
clone_size: few
cdr3_nt: TGTGCCAGCAGTTTATGGGGACAGATCCTCCAAGAGACCCAGTACTTC
cdr3_aa: CASSLWGQILQETQYF

v_call: TRBV18
j_call: TRBJ2-7
d_call: .
clone_size: few
cdr3_nt: TGTGCCAGCTCACAGCCGGGCCTCATCTCCTACGAGCAGTACTTC
cdr3_aa: CASSQPGLISYEQYF

v_call: TRBV7-6
j_call: TRBJ2-7
d_call: TRBD1
clone_size: once
cdr3_nt: TGTGCCAGCAGCCAACAACCGACAGGGGCGGCCTCCTACGAGCAGTACTTC
cdr3_aa: CASSQQPTGAASYEQYF

v_call: TRBV5-8
j_call: TRBJ2-5
d_call: TRBD1
clone_size: many
cdr3_nt: TGTGCCAGCAGCTCGACAGGGTCGGTTCAGACCCAGTACTTC
cdr3_aa: CASSSTGSVQTQYF

v_call: TRBV29-1
j_call: TRBJ2-7
d_call: .
clone_size: few
cdr3_nt: TGCAGCGCCAGCCGTGACAAGTCCTACGAGCAGTACTTC
cdr3_aa: CSASRDKSYEQYF

v_call: TRBV20-1
j_call: TRBJ2-7
d_call: .
clone_size: few
cdr3_nt: TGCAGTGCCCGGGACTCAAACTACGAGCAGTACTTC
cdr3_aa: CSARDSNYEQYF

v_call: TRBV4-3
j_call: TRBJ1-1
d_call: .
clone_size: few
cdr3_nt: TGCGCCAGCAGCCAAGGTCCTCTGAACACTGAAGCTTTCTTT
cdr3_aa: CASSQGPLNTEAFF

v_call: TRBV5-6
j_call: TRBJ2-2
d_call: .
clone_size: few
cdr3_nt: TGTGCCAGCAGCTTGTTTGGTCCGTCCCCCGGGGAGCTGTTTTTT
cdr3_aa: CASSLFGPSPGELFF

v_call: TRBV7-2
j_call: TRBJ2-1
d_call: .
clone_size: few
cdr3_nt: TGTGCCAGCAGCTTAGGGACACAAAGTGAGCAGTTCTTC
cdr3_aa: CASSLGTQSEQFF

v_call: TRBV12-3/TRBV12-4
j_call: TRBJ1-1
d_call: .
clone_size: few
cdr3_nt: TGTGCCAGCAGTTTAGCGCGGGACATGAACACTGAAGCTTTCTTT
cdr3_aa: CASSLARDMNTEAFF

v_call: TRBV20-1
j_call: TRBJ2-3
d_call: .
clone_size: few
cdr3_nt: TGCAGTGCTCGGAATCGGGGGCGGGAAGATACGCAGTATTTT
cdr3_aa: CSARNRGREDTQYF